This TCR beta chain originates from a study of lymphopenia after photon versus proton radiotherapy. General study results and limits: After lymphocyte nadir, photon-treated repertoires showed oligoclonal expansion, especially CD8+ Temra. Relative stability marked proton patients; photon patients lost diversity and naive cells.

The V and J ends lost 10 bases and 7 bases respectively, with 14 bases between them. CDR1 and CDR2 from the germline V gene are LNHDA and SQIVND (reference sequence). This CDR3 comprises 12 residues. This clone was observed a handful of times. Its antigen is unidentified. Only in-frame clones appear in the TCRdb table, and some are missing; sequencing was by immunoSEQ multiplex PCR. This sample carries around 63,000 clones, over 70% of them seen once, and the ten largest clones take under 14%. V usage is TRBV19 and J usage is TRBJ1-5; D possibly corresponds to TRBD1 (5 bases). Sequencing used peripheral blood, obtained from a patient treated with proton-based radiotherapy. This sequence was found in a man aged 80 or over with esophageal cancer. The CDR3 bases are TGTGCCACCCAAGGGGTTGGACAGCCCCAGCATTTT. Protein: CATQGVGQPQHF.